The 30 T cell receptor beta chains given below trace back to one sample, sequenced in a study of cytomegalovirus exposure and HLA in healthy donors. Researchers ran the PCR with 60 Vbeta and 13 Jbeta primers. Data came from immunoSEQ multiplex PCR; TCRdb stores just in-frame clones and leaves some out. The sample has around 98,000 clones, more than 60% seen once. Sequencing was performed on PBMCs. Source of these receptors: a man aged 50 or older in good health and CMV-seronegative.

This clone was observed a few times. The CDR3: CASSPPTGREGRNEQFF. CDR3 coding DNA: TGTGCCAGCAGCCCACCAACCGGCCGGGAGGGTAGGAATGAGCAGTTCTTC. The chain employs TRBV5-4 and TRBJ2-1; TRBD2 matches at 8 bases. The CDR3 extends over 17 amino acids. Looked up from germline, CDR1 is SGHNT and CDR2 is YYREEE (reference sequence). V was clipped by 4 bases and J by 7 bases; unmatched bases: 16.

The chain carries TRBV15 and TRBJ1-1; D not certain. The V end was cut by 3 bases, the J end by 7 bases, with 6 bases between. CDR3 length equals 11 residues. Germline V gene data show CDR1 as LNHNV and CDR2 as YYDKDF (reference sequence). The DNA of the CDR3 is TGTGCCACCAGCAGCCGGGGTGAAGCTTTCTTT. It encodes CATSSRGEAFF.

The chain uses TRBV4-2 and TRBJ2-3; D perhaps matches TRBD2 (5 bases). This CDR3 region has 14 residues. The V gene lost 4 bases and the J gene lost 6 bases, with 14 bases spanning the gap. Germline loops: CDR1 LGHNA, CDR2 YNFKEQ. The CDR3 DNA reads as TGTGCCAGCAGCCGGGTCGGGATTGGGGATACGCAGTATTTT. This gives the protein CASSRVGIGDTQYF.

This clone was recorded only once. The V and J genes are TRBV7-2 and TRBJ1-5; TRBD1 agrees at 7 bases. The germline V gene has CDR1 SGHTA and CDR2 FQGNSA. The junction had 12 bases not matched to a gene; V was cut back by 2 bases and J by 2 bases. This CDR3 spans 18 amino acids. This CDR3 is CASSLRAGGSLGNQPQHF. DNA for the CDR3: TGTGCCAGCAGCTTACGGGCAGGGGGAAGTTTGGGCAATCAGCCCCAGCATTTT.

V and J are TRBV9 and TRBJ2-7, with 9 positions matching TRBD1. From germline, CDR1 is SGDLS and CDR2 YYNGEE. The CDR3 extends over 15 amino acids. The V segment lost 3 bases and the J segment 0 bases; nucleotides outside the gene matches: 4. The CDR3 here is CASSAGTGSSYEQYF. CDR3 DNA sequence: TGTGCCAGCAGCGCAGGGACAGGGAGCTCCTACGAGCAGTACTTC. Filled out from reference TRBV9 and TRBJ2-7, the complete variable domain reads DSGVTQTPKHLITATGQRVTLRCSPRSGDLSVYWYQQSLDQGLQFLIQYYNGEERAKGNILERFSAQQFPDLHSELNLSSLELGDSALYFCASSAGTGSSYEQYFGPGTRLTVT.

This chain uses TRBV28 with TRBJ2-5, with D perhaps matching TRBD2 (6 bases). CDR3 length: 15 residues. Germline values: CDR1 MDHEN, CDR2 SYDVKM. V lost 7 bases and J 1 base, leaving 16 bases between the germline ends. CDR3 DNA: TGTGCCAGCATCCCCTCGGACTACCTCCAAGAGACCCAGTACTTC. This gives the protein CASIPSDYLQETQYF.

The chain has TRBV5-8 and TRBJ1-2; D is unclear. Germline lookup yields CDR1 SGHTS and CDR2 YDEGEE. This CDR3 spans 13 amino acids. V shed 3 bases and J shed 7 bases, with 13 bases lying between them. The CDR3 coding sequence is TGTGCCAGCAGCTCGGCGGTCGAGGTTGGCTACACCTTC. The encoded protein is CASSSAVEVGYTF.

This clone was seen a few times. The rearrangement links TRBV10-2 to TRBJ2-3; 14 positions agree with TRBD2. Germline-derived CDR1 and CDR2 are WSHSY and SAAADI. The J segment lost 2 bases and the V segment lost 4 bases, leaving 8 bases of the junction unmatched. CDR3 length equals 18 residues. As DNA, the CDR3 is TGCGCCAGCAGTGCCTCGGTGGGACTAGCGGGGGACACAGATACGCAGTATTTT. It is translated as CASSASVGLAGDTDTQYF.

J is TRBJ2-1 and V is TRBV19; 9 bases fit TRBD2. Germline-derived CDR1 and CDR2 are LNHDA and SQIVND (reference sequence). With V trimmed by 1 base and J by 10 bases, 11 bases remained unmatched. The CDR3 length is 16 residues. The CDR3: CASSIGGIAGALEQFF. CDR3 coding DNA: TGTGCCAGTAGTATAGGTGGGATAGCGGGAGCGCTGGAGCAGTTCTTC.

The chain uses TRBV10-3 and TRBJ2-2; 11 positions agree with TRBD2. The CDR3 is made up of 17 amino acids. V lost 8 bases, J lost 3 bases, and 11 bases stayed unmatched. Germline loops: CDR1 ENHRY, CDR2 SYGVKD. CDR3 DNA sequence: TGTGCCATCCGCTGGGGTAGCGGGGGGGCGGACACCGGGGAGCTGTTTTTT. Translation: CAIRWGSGGADTGELFF.

This clone was counted a single time. V usage is TRBV18 and J usage is TRBJ2-7; 13 bases match TRBD2. Germline V gene sequence: CDR1 KGHSH, CDR2 LQKENI. Trimming at V came to 3 bases and at J to 6 bases, leaving 8 bases not matched to a gene. The CDR3 totals 16 residues. The CDR3 nucleotides are TGTGCCAGCTCACCCGCAACTAGCGGGAGGGCGCTCGAGCAGTACTTC. Translating gives CASSPATSGRALEQYF. Complete variable domain (other parts from reference TRBV18 and TRBJ2-7): NAGVMQNPRHLVRRRGQEARLRCSPMKGHSHVYWYRQLPEEGLKFMVYLQKENIIDESGMPKERFSAEFPKEGPSILRIQQVVRGDSAAYFCASSPATSGRALEQYFGPGTRLTVT.

This clone appeared a few times. The chain joins TRBV2 to TRBJ1-1, with D maybe TRBD1 (6 bases). The germline gives CDR1 SNHLY, CDR2 FYNNEI. The V end lost 5 bases, the J end lost 0 bases, and 13 bases lay between the germline ends. CDR3 length: 15 residues. As DNA, the CDR3 is TGTGCCAGCAGTCCGACCCGGACAGTGAACACTGAAGCTTTCTTT. Protein product: CASSPTRTVNTEAFF.

The chain links TRBV12-2 to TRBJ2-7; the table's D call of TRBD2 was not tested on the DNA. TRBV12-2 is reported as a pseudogene. The CDR3 is 16 residues long. DNA of the CDR3: TGTGCAAGTCGCACTCGGACTAGCGGGGCGCCCTACGAGCAGTACTTC. It is translated as CASRTRTSGAPYEQYF.

The V gene is TRBV10-3, the J gene TRBJ2-5; TRBD2 agrees at 10 bases. Germline CDR1 reads ENHRY; CDR2 reads SYGVKD. The CDR3 runs to 15 residues. V lost 2 bases to trimming and J lost 5 bases; unmatched junction nucleotides: 5. The CDR3 DNA reads TGTGCCATCAGTGAGCTAGCGGGGGAAAGGGAGACCCAGTACTTC. Residues: CAISELAGERETQYF.

The genes are TRBV7-9 and TRBJ2-1; D might be TRBD2 (7 bases). CDR1 and CDR2 (germline): SEHNR, FQNEAQ (reference sequence). The CDR3 consists of 16 residues. V lost 2 bases, J lost 7 bases, and 18 bases lay in between. CDR3 loop: CASSLPLGGGENEQFF. For the CDR3, the DNA is TGTGCCAGCAGCTTACCGCTGGGCGGGGGCGAGAATGAGCAGTTCTTC.

This clone was seen once. The genes are TRBV27 and TRBJ1-5, with no clear D. The germline V gene has CDR1 MNHEY and CDR2 SMNVEV (reference sequence). With 3 bases removed from V and 7 bases from J, the gap between germline ends came to 10 bases. This CDR3 is 13 amino acids long. For the CDR3, the DNA is TGTGCCAGCAGTTTGTATAAAGAGCAGCCCCAGCATTTT. As protein: CASSLYKEQPQHF.

The V and J genes are TRBV19 and TRBJ1-1, with 9 positions matching TRBD1. Germline lookup yields CDR1 LNHDA and CDR2 SQIVND (reference sequence). There are 16 residues in the CDR3. V lost 5 bases, J lost 7 bases, and 14 bases stayed unmatched. The CDR3 here is CASSSLYPDRGYEAFF. The CDR3 DNA follows: TGTGCCAGTAGTTCTCTATACCCGGACAGGGGATATGAAGCTTTCTTT. The complete variable domain, with remaining parts taken from reference TRBV19 and TRBJ1-1, reads DGGITQSPKYLFRKEGQNVTLSCEQNLNHDAMYWYRQDPGQGLRLIYYSQIVNDFQKGDIAEGYSVSREKKESFPLTVTSAQKNPTAFYLCASSSLYPDRGYEAFFGQGTRLTVV.

This chain links TRBV6-1 with TRBJ2-7; no definite D call. This CDR3 is 13 amino acids long. The germline V gene has CDR1 MNHNS and CDR2 SASEGT. Trimming took 6 bases from V and 0 from J, leaving 9 bases between them. CDR3 sequence reads: CASSTTRSYEQYF. The CDR3 DNA sequence: TGTGCCAGCAGCACGACACGCTCCTACGAGCAGTACTTC.

Note on this clone: Germline and junction disagree at one end, which may indicate a read error. V and J are TRBV2 and TRBJ1-4; possible D gene TRBD1, 6 bases. CDR1 is SNHLY and CDR2 is FYNNEI in the germline V gene. The CDR3 loop spans 17 amino acids. The CDR3 DNA reads TGTGCCAGCAGAGAAGTAGGGGGAACAGTTACTAATGAAAAACTGTTTTTT. Protein product: CASREVGGTVTNEKLFF.

The chain has TRBV28 and TRBJ1-2; 8 positions agree with TRBD1. The CDR3 is made up of 14 amino acids. V was pared by 5 bases and J by 4 bases, with 6 bases of the junction left unmatched. Germline V lookup: CDR1 MDHEN, CDR2 SYDVKM. The CDR3 bases are TGTGCCAGCAGTGAAGACACAGGGGGCTATGGCTACACCTTC. Its protein is CASSEDTGGYGYTF.

The CDR3 DNA is TGTGCCAGTAGTCCCTTCGCGGGAGTTATCTACGAGCAGTACTTC. This sequence encodes CASSPFAGVIYEQYF. The chain joins TRBV19 to TRBJ2-7; 7 bases fit TRBD2. Germline CDR1 LNHDA, CDR2 SQIVND (reference sequence). This CDR3 has 15 residues. Losses at the gene ends were 5 bases for V and 3 bases for J; bases not matched to a gene: 10. Looking up the rest from reference TRBV19 and TRBJ2-7 gives the full variable domain: DGGITQSPKYLFRKEGQNVTLSCEQNLNHDAMYWYRQDPGQGLRLIYYSQIVNDFQKGDIAEGYSVSREKKESFPLTVTSAQKNPTAFYLCASSPFAGVIYEQYFGPGTRLTVT.

The CDR3 DNA is TGTGCCAGTAACCGGGACAGGGGCACAGATACGCAGTATTTT. Translated, it gives CASNRDRGTDTQYF. The chain links TRBV19 to TRBJ2-3, with 9 bases that match TRBD1. V lost 7 bases, J lost 1 base, and 3 bases stayed unmatched. Germline-derived CDR1 and CDR2 are LNHDA and SQIVND (reference sequence). The CDR3 runs to 14 residues.

This clone was seen a single time. The CDR3 is CASSLDGTGVETQYF. In nucleotides, the CDR3 is TGCGCCAGCAGCTTGGACGGGACAGGGGTCGAGACCCAGTACTTC. The V call is TRBV5-1, the J call TRBJ2-5; TRBD1 agrees at 10 bases. Germline V lookup: CDR1 SGHRS, CDR2 YFSETQ. The CDR3 is 15 amino acids. The J segment lost 5 bases and the V segment lost 0 bases, leaving 4 bases of the junction unmatched.

This chain links TRBV21-1 with TRBJ2-7; the tabulated D call, TRBD1, remains unverified against the DNA. TRBV21-1 is marked as a pseudogene. This CDR3 comprises 14 residues. CDR3 nucleotide sequence: TGTGCCAGCAGCAAATCGCAGACAGGGGGAAAGCAGTACTTC. Its translation: CASSKSQTGGKQYF.

The V gene is TRBV6-5, the J gene TRBJ1-2; weak D call: TRBD1 (6 bases). The length of the CDR3 is 13 residues. CDR1 and CDR2 (germline): MNHEY, SVGAGI. Trimming stripped 7 bases from V and 2 bases from J, with 11 bases between. The CDR3, as DNA: TGTGCCAGCACCATCGGGACAAACTATGGCTACACCTTC. It is translated as CASTIGTNYGYTF.

The V and J genes are TRBV6-5 and TRBJ1-5; 8 nucleotides align to TRBD1. The V segment lost 0 bases and the J segment 7 bases; nucleotides outside the gene matches: 5. CDR3 size: 15 residues. CDR1 is MNHEY, CDR2 SVGAGI, per germline. Here the CDR3 reads CASSYSQGAAQPQHF. DNA for the CDR3: TGTGCCAGCAGTTACTCGCAGGGGGCTGCGCAGCCCCAGCATTTT.

This clone was seen a handful of times. The gene calls are TRBV28 and TRBJ2-1, with 10 nucleotides matching TRBD2. The CDR3 spans 15 residues. Trimming cost V 1 base and J 5 bases; bases outside gene matches: 2. Germline CDR1 reads MDHEN; CDR2 reads SYDVKM. The CDR3 reads CASSLSLAGDNEQFF. The CDR3 bases are TGTGCCAGCAGTTTATCCCTAGCGGGGGACAATGAGCAGTTCTTC.

J is TRBJ1-1 and V is TRBV29-1, with D possibly being TRBD1 (5 bases). The CDR3 extends over 11 amino acids. The V end lost 4 bases, the J end lost 3 bases, and 6 bases lay between the germline ends. Per the germline V gene, CDR1 is SQVTM and CDR2 is ANQGSEA. DNA for the CDR3: TGCAGCGTTGGGGGGGACACTGAAGCTTTCTTT. This encodes CSVGGDTEAFF.

This clone occurred a few times. V gene TRBV1 combines with J gene TRBJ2-7; the table's D call of TRBD2 was not tested on the DNA. TRBV1 is marked as a pseudogene. This CDR3 comprises 16 residues. CDR3 nucleotide sequence: TGCACCAGCAGCCAAGCTCAGCGGGGGCGTACCTACGAGCAGTACTTC. Its translation is CTSSQAQRGRTYEQYF.

This clone occurred a few times. J is TRBJ1-1 and V is TRBV19; 8 bases align to TRBD1. Looked up from germline, CDR1 is LNHDA and CDR2 is SQIVND (reference sequence). V was clipped by 4 bases and J by 6 bases; unmatched bases: 4. The CDR3 has 13 residues. The CDR3 nucleotides read TGTGCCAGTAGTAGCAGGGGGCTAGCTGAAGCTTTCTTT. Protein sequence: CASSSRGLAEAFF.